Following are 14 T cell receptor beta chains from one sample sequenced in a study of cytotoxic CD8 clonotypes in ibrutinib-treated CLL. Generated by immunoSEQ multiplex PCR, the TCRdb table keeps only in-frame clones and is missing some. The data hold roughly 190,000 clones, with about 72% observed a single time. The sequencing used PBMCs, collected after 24 months of ibrutinib treatment. All receptors derive from a human donor with chronic lymphocytic leukemia.

This clone has just a few counts. V gene TRBV5-4 combines with J gene TRBJ2-5, with D unclear. Deletions cut 4 bases from V and 0 bases from J, with 10 bases between. This CDR3 spans 14 amino acids. The germline CDR1 and CDR2 sequences are SGHNT and YYREEE (reference sequence). DNA of the CDR3: TGTGCCAGCAGCCCAGCCATGTACCAAGAGACCCAGTACTTC. Protein: CASSPAMYQETQYF. The variable domain in full, completed from reference TRBV5-4 and TRBJ2-5, reads ETGVTQSPTHLIKTRGQQVTLRCSSQSGHNTVSWYQQALGQGPQFIFQYYREEENGRGNFPPRFSGLQFPNYSSELNVNALELDDSALYLCASSPAMYQETQYFGPGTRLLVL.

In this sample, this clone turned up a few times. The chain is built from TRBV19 and TRBJ1-2, with 9 bases matching TRBD1. This CDR3 spans 13 amino acids. Germline assignment: CDR1 LNHDA and CDR2 SQIVND (reference sequence). J lost 5 bases, V lost 9 bases, and 7 bases had no gene match. CDR3 residues: CASGGQGFYGYTF. The CDR3 region has the DNA TGTGCCAGCGGTGGACAGGGGTTTTATGGCTACACCTTC.

J is TRBJ2-7 and V is TRBV18, with 11 bases aligning to TRBD2. Germline values: CDR1 KGHSH, CDR2 LQKENI. The CDR3 length is 14 residues. V trimming: 6 bases; J trimming: 6 bases; junction bases outside the gene matches: 7. The CDR3 protein is CASSHTSGSSEQYF. The CDR3 coding sequence is TGTGCCAGCTCCCACACTAGCGGGAGTAGCGAGCAGTACTTC.

This chain uses TRBV15 with TRBJ2-1, with unresolved D. Per germline, CDR1 LNHNV and CDR2 YYDKDF (reference sequence). V was cut by 5 bases and J by 0 bases, with 11 bases left in between. This CDR3 is 15 amino acids long. Here the CDR3 reads CATSGRTNSYNEQFF. For the CDR3, the DNA is TGTGCCACCAGCGGACGGACGAACTCCTACAATGAGCAGTTCTTC.

The J gene is TRBJ2-1, the V gene TRBV5-1; D is unresolved. V lost 3 bases and J 8 bases, leaving 33 bases between the germline ends. The CDR3 spans 20 residues. CDR1 and CDR2 from the germline V gene are SGHRS and YFSETQ. Here the CDR3 DNA reads TGCGCCAGCAGCTCCCGATTCCGGGCGGCTCCTGGAGTAGGGATGCATGAGCAGTTCTTC. Translation: CASSSRFRAAPGVGMHEQFF.

This chain connects TRBV11-2 to TRBJ1-1, with D uncertain. Germline CDR1 SGHAT, CDR2 FQNNGV. The CDR3 has 12 amino acids. V lost 0 bases and J lost 8, with 7 bases in between. The CDR3 protein is CASSLEVTEAFF. As DNA, the CDR3 is TGTGCCAGCAGCTTAGAAGTGACCGAAGCTTTCTTT. The full variable domain, rest sourced from reference TRBV11-2 and TRBJ1-1, is EAGVAQSPRYKIIEKRQSVAFWCNPISGHATLYWYQQILGQGPKLLIQFQNNGVVDDSQLPKDRFSAERLKGVDSTLKIQPAKLEDSAVYLCASSLEVTEAFFGQGTRLTVV.

This rearrangement joins TRBV29-1 to TRBJ1-2; D unresolved. With 0 bases removed from V and 5 bases from J, the gap between germline ends came to 10 bases. In germline, CDR1 is SQVTM, CDR2 ANQGSEA. The CDR3 is made up of 13 amino acids. In DNA form, the CDR3 reads TGCAGCGTTGAAGATTTTGACCCTTATGGCTACACCTTC. It is translated as CSVEDFDPYGYTF.

The chain carries TRBV30 and TRBJ2-3; TRBD2 aligns across 14 bases. The germline CDR1 and CDR2 sequences are GTSNPN and SVGIG (reference sequence). The CDR3 covers 17 residues. V shed 4 bases, J shed 6 bases, and the junction held 12 bases outside the gene matches. CDR3 sequence: CAWNPGLAGGYRDTQYF. CDR3 in DNA: TGTGCCTGGAACCCTGGACTAGCGGGAGGTTATCGGGATACGCAGTATTTT.

V is TRBV5-1 and J is TRBJ2-7, with 7 bases that match TRBD2. CDR3 length: 15 residues. The V gene end was trimmed by 0 bases and the J gene end by 2 bases; junction bases not matched to a gene: 5. Germline V gene data show CDR1 as SGHRS and CDR2 as YFSETQ. The CDR3 is CASSLVPSGAYEQYF. CDR3 sequence (DNA): TGCGCCAGCAGCTTGGTACCTAGCGGTGCCTACGAGCAGTACTTC.

The CDR3 DNA reads as TGTGCCAGCAGCCCGAAGGGACAGGGTTACAATGAGCAGTTCTTC. Translated, it gives CASSPKGQGYNEQFF. The chain carries TRBV5-4 and TRBJ2-1, with 9 bases fitting TRBD1. The CDR3 is 15 amino acids. Germline V lookup: CDR1 SGHNT, CDR2 YYREEE (reference sequence). V dropped 4 bases and J dropped 4; count of bases not matched to a gene: 6. Based on the CDR3 plus reference TRBV5-4 and TRBJ2-1, the full variable domain is ETGVTQSPTHLIKTRGQQVTLRCSSQSGHNTVSWYQQALGQGPQFIFQYYREEENGRGNFPPRFSGLQFPNYSSELNVNALELDDSALYLCASSPKGQGYNEQFFGPGTRLTVL.

In its sample, this clone was seen a few times. This sequence joins TRBV18 and TRBJ1-2; no clear D gene. The CDR3 spans 14 residues. Germline CDR1 and CDR2: KGHSH and LQKENI. The V end lost 1 base, the J end lost 2 bases, and 8 bases lay between the germline ends. In nucleotides, the CDR3 is TGTGCCAGCTCACCACGGCCGGACAACTATGGCTACACCTTC. Protein product: CASSPRPDNYGYTF.

The rearrangement joins TRBV29-1 to TRBJ2-1; D is uncertain. Germline lookup yields CDR1 SQVTM and CDR2 ANQGSEA. This CDR3 is 11 amino acids long. The V gene lost 4 bases and the J gene lost 9 bases, with 10 bases spanning the gap. The CDR3 spells CSVAVDLEQFF. The CDR3 DNA sequence: TGCAGCGTTGCCGTCGACCTTGAGCAGTTCTTC.

This chain uses TRBV6-5 with TRBJ2-7; 7 bases are shared with TRBD2. Germline V gene data show CDR1 as MNHEY and CDR2 as SVGAGI. This CDR3 contains 14 residues. V lost 0 bases and J lost 2; bases outside the gene matches: 1. Written as DNA, the CDR3 is TGTGCCAGCAGTTACTCGGCGGGGGCCTACGAGCAGTACTTC. It specifies CASSYSAGAYEQYF.

The chain uses TRBV19 and TRBJ2-5, with D uncertain. V was pared by 6 bases and J by 1 base, with 27 bases between. The CDR3 is 19 amino acids. Per the germline V gene, CDR1 is LNHDA and CDR2 is SQIVND (reference sequence). The CDR3 DNA reads as TGTGCCAGTAGCCCCTCCCTCAAAATGCTACACGACTTCCAAGAGACCCAGTACTTC. Amino acids: CASSPSLKMLHDFQETQYF. The complete variable domain, with remaining parts taken from reference TRBV19 and TRBJ2-5, reads DGGITQSPKYLFRKEGQNVTLSCEQNLNHDAMYWYRQDPGQGLRLIYYSQIVNDFQKGDIAEGYSVSREKKESFPLTVTSAQKNPTAFYLCASSPSLKMLHDFQETQYFGPGTRLLVL.